This TCR beta chain was retrieved from a study of cytomegalovirus exposure and HLA in healthy donors. Germline V gene data show CDR1 as SGHRS and CDR2 as YFSETQ. Trimming took 3 bases from V and 0 from J; bases not matched to a gene: 7. This CDR3 is built from 18 residues. Whole-study findings and limits: Presence/absence results assume similar sequencing depth per donor, which may not hold. It was approximately 150 TCR beta chains that were listed as cytomegalovirus-associated. Segments of the TCR beta V type were, in most cases, productive about 87% or about 30% of the time in an earlier analysis.

Comment on this clone: Its cognate antigen is unknown.

This PCR relied on a set of 60 Vbeta primers and 13 Jbeta primers. How the authors handled the data: Later analysis identified approximately 88 million unique TCR beta chains, approximately 10 million shared. Method: immunoSEQ multiplex PCR; TCRdb's copy keeps in-frame clones and lacks some. V, J and clone size reflect that table, while D and trimming were determined from the DNA. The table records tens of thousands of clones, around 75% of them present only once. The receptor's source is a middle-aged man in good health and CMV-seropositive. What was sequenced was PBMCs. The chain has TRBV5-1 and TRBJ2-6, with 9 bases that match TRBD2. The CDR3 spells CASSSRVAGASGANVLTF. CDR3 coding DNA: TGCGCCAGCAGCTCTCGGGTAGCGGGGGCCTCTGGGGCCAACGTCCTGACTTTC.